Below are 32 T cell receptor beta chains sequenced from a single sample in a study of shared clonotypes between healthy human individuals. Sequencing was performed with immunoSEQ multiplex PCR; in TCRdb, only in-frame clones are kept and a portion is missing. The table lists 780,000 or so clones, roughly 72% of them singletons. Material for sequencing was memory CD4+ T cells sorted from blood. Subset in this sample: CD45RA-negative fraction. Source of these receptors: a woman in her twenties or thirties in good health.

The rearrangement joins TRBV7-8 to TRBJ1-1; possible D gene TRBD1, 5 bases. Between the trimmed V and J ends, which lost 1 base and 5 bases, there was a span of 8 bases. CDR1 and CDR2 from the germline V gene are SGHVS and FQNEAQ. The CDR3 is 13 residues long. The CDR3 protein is CASSLGEGTEAFF. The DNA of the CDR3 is TGTGCCAGCAGCTTAGGCGAGGGGACTGAAGCTTTCTTT.

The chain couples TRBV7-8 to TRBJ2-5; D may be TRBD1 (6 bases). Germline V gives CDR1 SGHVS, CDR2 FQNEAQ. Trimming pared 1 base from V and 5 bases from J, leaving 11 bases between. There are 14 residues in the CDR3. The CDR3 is CASSLVGARETQYF. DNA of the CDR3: TGTGCCAGCAGCTTAGTGGGGGCGCGGGAGACCCAGTACTTC.

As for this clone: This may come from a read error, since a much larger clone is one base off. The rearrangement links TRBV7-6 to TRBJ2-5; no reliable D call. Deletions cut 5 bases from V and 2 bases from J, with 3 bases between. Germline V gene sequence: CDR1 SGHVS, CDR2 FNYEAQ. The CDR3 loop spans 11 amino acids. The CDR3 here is CASSAQETQYF. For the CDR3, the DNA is TGTGCCAGCAGCGCACAAGAGACCCAGTACTTC.

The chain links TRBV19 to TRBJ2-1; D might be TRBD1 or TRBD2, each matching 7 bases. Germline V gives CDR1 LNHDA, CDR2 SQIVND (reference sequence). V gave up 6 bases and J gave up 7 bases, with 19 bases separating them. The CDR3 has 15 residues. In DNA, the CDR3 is TGTGCCAGTAGGGGAGGGGGCCGGGTCTTAAATGAGCAGTTCTTC. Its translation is CASRGGGRVLNEQFF.

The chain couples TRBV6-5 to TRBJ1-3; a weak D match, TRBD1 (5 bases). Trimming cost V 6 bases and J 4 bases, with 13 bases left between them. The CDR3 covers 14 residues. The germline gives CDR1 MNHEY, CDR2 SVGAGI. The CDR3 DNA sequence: TGTGCCAGCAGCCCGCGGGGGGAGGGAAACACCATATATTTT. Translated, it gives CASSPRGEGNTIYF.

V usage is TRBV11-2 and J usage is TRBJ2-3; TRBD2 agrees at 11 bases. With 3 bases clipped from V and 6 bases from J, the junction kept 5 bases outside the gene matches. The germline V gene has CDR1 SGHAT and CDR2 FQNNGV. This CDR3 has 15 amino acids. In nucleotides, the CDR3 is TGTGCCAGCAGCTTCTCTAGCGGGAGGAGGGATACGCAGTATTTT. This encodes CASSFSSGRRDTQYF.

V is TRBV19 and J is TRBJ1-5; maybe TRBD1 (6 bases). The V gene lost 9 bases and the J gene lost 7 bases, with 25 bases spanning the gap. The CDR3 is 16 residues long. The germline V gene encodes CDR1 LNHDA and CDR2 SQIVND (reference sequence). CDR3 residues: CASLSSHTVQGQPQHF. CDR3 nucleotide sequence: TGTGCCAGCCTTTCTTCCCATACGGTCCAGGGGCAGCCCCAGCATTTT.

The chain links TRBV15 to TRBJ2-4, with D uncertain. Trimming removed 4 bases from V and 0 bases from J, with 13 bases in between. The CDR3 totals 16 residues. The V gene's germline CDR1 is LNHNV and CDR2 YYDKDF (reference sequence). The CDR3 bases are TGTGCCACCAGCATAAACCCGAGACTAGCCAAAAACATTCAGTACTTC. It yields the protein CATSINPRLAKNIQYF.

CDR3 coding DNA: TGTGCCAGCCAAAAGGGCAGGAACAATGAGCAGTTCTTC. This gives the protein CASQKGRNNEQFF. The rearrangement joins TRBV6-5 to TRBJ2-1; D not certain. Trimming removed 8 bases from V and 5 bases from J, with 13 bases in between. This CDR3 region has 13 residues. The germline V gene has CDR1 MNHEY and CDR2 SVGAGI.

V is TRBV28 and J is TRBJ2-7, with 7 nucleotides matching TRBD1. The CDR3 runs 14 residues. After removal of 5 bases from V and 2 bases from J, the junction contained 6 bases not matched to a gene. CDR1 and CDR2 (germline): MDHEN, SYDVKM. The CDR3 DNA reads TGTGCCAGCAGTGAGCACAGGGGAACCTACGAGCAGTACTTC. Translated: CASSEHRGTYEQYF.

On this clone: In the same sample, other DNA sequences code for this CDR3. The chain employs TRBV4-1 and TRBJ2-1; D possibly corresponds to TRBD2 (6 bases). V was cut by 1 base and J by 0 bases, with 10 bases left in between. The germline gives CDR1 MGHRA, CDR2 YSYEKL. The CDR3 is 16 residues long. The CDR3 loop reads CASSQGGGSSYNEQFF. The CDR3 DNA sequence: TGCGCCAGCAGCCAAGGCGGAGGGAGCTCCTACAATGAGCAGTTCTTC.

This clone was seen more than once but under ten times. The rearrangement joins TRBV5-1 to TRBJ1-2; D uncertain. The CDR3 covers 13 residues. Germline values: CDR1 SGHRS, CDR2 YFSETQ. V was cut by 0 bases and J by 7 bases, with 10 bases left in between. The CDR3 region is CASSLALSSGYTF. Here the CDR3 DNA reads TGCGCCAGCAGCTTGGCCCTAAGCTCTGGCTACACCTTC.

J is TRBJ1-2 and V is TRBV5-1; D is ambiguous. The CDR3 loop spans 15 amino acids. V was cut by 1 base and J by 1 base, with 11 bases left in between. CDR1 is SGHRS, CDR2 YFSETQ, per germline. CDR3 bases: TGCGCCAGCAGCTTGAAGGCAGGCATTAACTATGGCTACACCTTC. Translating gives CASSLKAGINYGYTF.

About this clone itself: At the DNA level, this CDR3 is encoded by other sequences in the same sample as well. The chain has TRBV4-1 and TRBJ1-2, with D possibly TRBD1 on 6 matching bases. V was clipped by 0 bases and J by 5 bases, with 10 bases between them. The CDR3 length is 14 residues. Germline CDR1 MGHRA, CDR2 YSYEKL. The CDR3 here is CASSQDGTLYGYTF. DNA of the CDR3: TGCGCCAGCAGCCAAGACGGGACACTTTATGGCTACACCTTC.

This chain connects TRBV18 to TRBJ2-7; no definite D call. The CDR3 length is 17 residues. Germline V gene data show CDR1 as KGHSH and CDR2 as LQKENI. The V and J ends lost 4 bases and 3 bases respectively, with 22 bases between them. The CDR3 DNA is TGTGCCAGCTCACAAACCGCCTTAGCCCCTTCGAGCTACGAGCAGTACTTC. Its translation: CASSQTALAPSSYEQYF. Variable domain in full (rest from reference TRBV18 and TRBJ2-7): NAGVMQNPRHLVRRRGQEARLRCSPMKGHSHVYWYRQLPEEGLKFMVYLQKENIIDESGMPKERFSAEFPKEGPSILRIQQVVRGDSAAYFCASSQTALAPSSYEQYFGPGTRLTVT.

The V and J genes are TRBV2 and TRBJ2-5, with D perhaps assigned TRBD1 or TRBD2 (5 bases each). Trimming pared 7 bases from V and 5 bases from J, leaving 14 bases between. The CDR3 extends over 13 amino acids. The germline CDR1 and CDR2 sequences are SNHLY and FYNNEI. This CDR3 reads CASNGYWGETQYF. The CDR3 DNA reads TGTGCCAGCAATGGATACTGGGGGGAGACCCAGTACTTC.

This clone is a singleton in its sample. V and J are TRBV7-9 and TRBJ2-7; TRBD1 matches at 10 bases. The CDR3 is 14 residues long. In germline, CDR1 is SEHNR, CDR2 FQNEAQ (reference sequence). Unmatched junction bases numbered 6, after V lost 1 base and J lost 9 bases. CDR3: CASSLGQGADTQYF. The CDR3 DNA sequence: TGTGCCAGCAGCTTAGGACAGGGGGCCGATACGCAGTACTTC.

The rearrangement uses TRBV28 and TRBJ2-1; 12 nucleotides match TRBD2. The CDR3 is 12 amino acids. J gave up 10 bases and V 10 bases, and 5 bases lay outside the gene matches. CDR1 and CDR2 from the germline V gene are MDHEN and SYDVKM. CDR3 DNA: TGTGCCACCAGACTAGCGGGAGAGGAGCAGTTCTTC. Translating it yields CATRLAGEEQFF.

The CDR3 spells CASSGQGAVGQPQHF. Here the CDR3 DNA reads TGTGCCAGCAGTGGACAGGGGGCGGTCGGGCAGCCCCAGCATTTT. The genes are TRBV6-1 and TRBJ1-5; 10 bases map to TRBD1. The length of the CDR3 is 15 residues. The germline V gene encodes CDR1 MNHNS and CDR2 SASEGT. V shed 4 bases and J 7 bases; nucleotides not matched to a gene: 7.

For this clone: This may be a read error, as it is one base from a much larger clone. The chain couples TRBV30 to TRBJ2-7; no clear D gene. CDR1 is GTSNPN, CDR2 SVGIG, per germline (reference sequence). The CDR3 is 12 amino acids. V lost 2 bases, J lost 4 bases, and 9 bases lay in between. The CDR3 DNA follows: TGTGCCTGGAGTTTACTGGGTTACGAGCAGTACTTC. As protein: CAWSLLGYEQYF.

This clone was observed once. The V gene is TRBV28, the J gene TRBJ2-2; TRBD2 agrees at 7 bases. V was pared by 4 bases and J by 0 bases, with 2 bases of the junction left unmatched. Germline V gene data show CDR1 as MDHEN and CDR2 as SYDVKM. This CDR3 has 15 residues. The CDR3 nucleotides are TGTGCCAGCAGTTCGGCGGGAGCGAACACCGGGGAGCTGTTTTTT. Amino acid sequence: CASSSAGANTGELFF.

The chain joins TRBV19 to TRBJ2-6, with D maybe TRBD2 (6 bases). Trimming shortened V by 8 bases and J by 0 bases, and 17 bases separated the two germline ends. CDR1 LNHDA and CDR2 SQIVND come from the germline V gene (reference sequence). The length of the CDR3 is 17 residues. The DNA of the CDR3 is TGTGCCAGTGACGGCTTTGGGAGGAGCTCTGGGGCCAACGTCCTGACTTTC. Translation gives CASDGFGRSSGANVLTF.

The DNA for the CDR3 is TGCAGTGCTAGGGTTTCCGACACCATATATTTT. It specifies CSARVSDTIYF. V is TRBV20-1 and J is TRBJ1-3, with D hard to call. The CDR3 has 11 amino acids. V shed 3 bases and J shed 8 bases, with 8 bases lying between them. The germline V gene has CDR1 DFQATT and CDR2 SNEGSKA (reference sequence).

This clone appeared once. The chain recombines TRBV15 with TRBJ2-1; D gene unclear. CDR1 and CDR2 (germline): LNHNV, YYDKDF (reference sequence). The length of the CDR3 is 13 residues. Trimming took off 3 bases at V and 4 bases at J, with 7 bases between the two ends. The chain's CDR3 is CATSSRQYNEQFF. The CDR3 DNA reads TGTGCCACCAGCAGTAGGCAGTACAATGAGCAGTTCTTC.

Written as DNA, the CDR3 is TGTGCCAGCTCCTCACGTGACAGGATGAACACTGAAGCTTTCTTT. This gives the protein CASSSRDRMNTEAFF. The chain recombines TRBV18 with TRBJ1-1; D perhaps matches TRBD1 (6 bases). The CDR3 is 15 amino acids. Germline V lookup: CDR1 KGHSH, CDR2 LQKENI. Trimming stripped 6 bases from V and 0 bases from J, with 14 bases between.

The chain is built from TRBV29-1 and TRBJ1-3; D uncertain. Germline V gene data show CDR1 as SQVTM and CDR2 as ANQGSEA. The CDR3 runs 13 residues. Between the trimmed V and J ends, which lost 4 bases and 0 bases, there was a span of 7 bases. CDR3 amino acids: CSVVGNSGNTIYF. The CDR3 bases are TGCAGCGTTGTAGGGAACTCTGGAAACACCATATATTTT.

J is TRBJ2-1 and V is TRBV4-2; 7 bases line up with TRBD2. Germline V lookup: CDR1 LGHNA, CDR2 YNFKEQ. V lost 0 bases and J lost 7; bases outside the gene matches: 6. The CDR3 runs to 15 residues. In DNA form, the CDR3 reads TGTGCCAGCAGCCAAGAGTTGGGGGAGGGTAATGAGCAGTTCTTC. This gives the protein CASSQELGEGNEQFF.

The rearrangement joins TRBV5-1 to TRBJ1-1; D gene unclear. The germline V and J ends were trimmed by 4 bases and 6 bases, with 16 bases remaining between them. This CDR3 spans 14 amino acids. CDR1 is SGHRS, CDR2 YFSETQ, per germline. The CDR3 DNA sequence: TGCGCCAGCAGCCCCCCGGGAATCTACGCTGAAGCTTTCTTT. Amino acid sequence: CASSPPGIYAEAFF. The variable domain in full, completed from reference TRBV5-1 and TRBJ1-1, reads KAGVTQTPRYLIKTRGQQVTLSCSPISGHRSVSWYQQTPGQGLQFLFEYFSETQRNKGNFPGRFSGRQFSNSRSEMNVSTLELGDSALYLCASSPPGIYAEAFFGQGTRLTVV.

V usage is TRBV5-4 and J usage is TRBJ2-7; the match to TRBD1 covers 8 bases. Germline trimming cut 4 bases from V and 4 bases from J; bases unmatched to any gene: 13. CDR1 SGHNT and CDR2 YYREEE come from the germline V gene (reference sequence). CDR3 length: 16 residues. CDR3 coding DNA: TGTGCCAGCAGCGTGTCTCCCCTTACAGGGGGATACGAGCAGTACTTC. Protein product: CASSVSPLTGGYEQYF.

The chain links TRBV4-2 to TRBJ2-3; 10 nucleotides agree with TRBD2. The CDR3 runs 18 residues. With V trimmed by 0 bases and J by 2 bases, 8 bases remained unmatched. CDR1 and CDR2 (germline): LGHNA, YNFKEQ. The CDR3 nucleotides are TGTGCCAGCAGCCAAGATCGCAGGAGCGGGGGGGACACAGATACGCAGTATTTT. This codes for CASSQDRRSGGDTDTQYF.

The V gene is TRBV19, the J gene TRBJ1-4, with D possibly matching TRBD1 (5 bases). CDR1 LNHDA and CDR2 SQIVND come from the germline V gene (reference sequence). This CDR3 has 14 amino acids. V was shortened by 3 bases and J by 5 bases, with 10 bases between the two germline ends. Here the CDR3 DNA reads TGTGCCAGTAGTATCCGGGAGGGGAATGAAAAACTGTTTTTT. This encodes CASSIREGNEKLFF.

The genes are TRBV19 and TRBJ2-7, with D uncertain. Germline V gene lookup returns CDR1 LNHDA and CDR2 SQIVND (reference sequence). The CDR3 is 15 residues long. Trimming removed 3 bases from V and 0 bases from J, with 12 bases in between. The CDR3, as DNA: TGTGCCAGTAGTATGACCGTGAGGAGCTCCTACGAGCAGTACTTC. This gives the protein CASSMTVRSSYEQYF.